This T cell receptor beta chain originates from a study of T cell responses to AZD1222 COVID-19 vaccine. Findings and limits, study-wide: Researchers took repertoire samples only after the peak T cell response had come.

The germline CDR1 and CDR2 sequences are LGHDT and YNNKEL (reference sequence). V was clipped by 2 bases and J by 4 bases, with 11 bases between them. The CDR3 length is 14 residues. The assay was immunoSEQ multiplex PCR, and TCRdb's table has in-frame clones only and misses some. Of 150,000 to 200,000 clones listed, more than 85% are singletons. As concerns this clone: Antigen specificity is unknown.

The chain joins TRBV3-1 (or the pseudogene TRBV3-2) to TRBJ2-5; maybe TRBD2 (6 bases). This clonotype was sampled from an adult in good health. Sequenced material: peripheral blood, taken on day 0 of AZD1222 vaccination. In DNA form, the CDR3 reads TGTGCCAGCAGCCAAACGACTAGGACAGAGACCCAGTACTTC. Translation gives CASSQTTRTETQYF.